A selection of T cell receptor beta chains follows, all from one sample in a study of cytomegalovirus exposure and HLA in healthy donors. Measured with immunoSEQ multiplex PCR; TCRdb has only the in-frame clones, and not every one. The table records over 250,000 clones, around 86% of them present only once. The source material was PBMCs. Receptors were obtained from a man aged 35 to 55 in good health and CMV-seropositive. The CDR3 runs from the conserved cysteine through the conserved F or W. Fields, in order: J gene, V gene, clone size, D gene, CDR3 DNA, CDR3 protein. The D gene is left open where the match is weak. Size is stated for part of the rows, as once, few or many counts, or as a class when the clone is expanded.

TRBJ2-1 | TRBV19 | - | - | TGTGCCAGTAGTAGCCCCCGGACCAGGGTGGATGAGCAGTTCTTC | CASSSPRTRVDEQFF
TRBJ2-2 | TRBV9 | - | - | TGTGCCAGCAGCGTAGGAGGAGGGCCCGGGGAGCTGTTTTTT | CASSVGGGPGELFF
TRBJ1-2 | TRBV7-9 | once | - | TGTGCCAGCAGCTTAGAGGCGGGTTGGGACTATGGCTACACCTTC | CASSLEAGWDYGYTF
TRBJ1-2 | TRBV27 | - | - | TGTGCCAGCAGTTTAGGGGCAGACCCATATGGCCACACCTTC | CASSLGADPYGHTF
TRBJ2-7 | TRBV28 | - | TRBD1 | TGTGCCAGCAGTCCCAGGACAGGTGCCTACGAGCAGTACTTC | CASSPRTGAYEQYF
TRBJ2-6 | TRBV7-9 | - | - | TGTGCCAGCACGCAGGGGATATCTGGGGCCAACGTCCTGACTTTC | CASTQGISGANVLTF
TRBJ2-5 | TRBV7-2 | - | TRBD2 | TGTGCCAGCAGCCCGAGGACTAGGAAGGACGGGACCCAGTACTTC | CASSPRTRKDGTQYF
TRBJ2-2 | TRBV11-3 | once | - | TGTGCCAGCAGCTTCCCGGGGGATGGGACCGGGGAGCTGTTTTTT | CASSFPGDGTGELFF
TRBJ2-5 | TRBV14 | - | - | TGTGCCAGCAGCCCACTACTAGCGAGAGGGGGAGAGACCCAGTACTTC | CASSPLLARGGETQYF
TRBJ2-7 | TRBV9 | - | TRBD2 | TGTGCCAGCAGCGTAGGGTCCGGGAGGAACGACGAGCAGTACTTC | CASSVGSGRNDEQYF
TRBJ2-5 | TRBV6-6 | - | - | TGTGCCAGCAGGAAGCGGGAGACCCAGTACTTC | CASRKRETQYF
TRBJ2-3 | TRBV19 | - | - | TGTGCCAGTTCCCCCTCCGCAGATACGCAGTATTTT | CASSPSADTQYF
TRBJ2-1 | TRBV28 | few | - | TGTGCCAGCAGTTCGGGGTGGCGGTCCTACAATGAGCAGTTCTTC | CASSSGWRSYNEQFF
TRBJ2-5 | TRBV5-1 | - | TRBD1 | TGCGCCAGCAGCTTGACAGGGACAGGGGACCCGAGGGGGACCCAGTACTTC | CASSLTGTGDPRGTQYF
TRBJ1-1 | TRBV10-3 | - | - | TGTGCCATCAGTGCTTCCCCGAGCACTGAAGCTTTCTTT | CAISASPSTEAFF
TRBJ2-4 | TRBV10-1 | few | TRBD2 | TGCGCCAGCAGTGAGCGGGGGGATCTAGCCAAAAACATTCAGTACTTC | CASSERGDLAKNIQYF
TRBJ2-5 | TRBV27 | - | - | TGTGCCAGCAGTTTGAGGTTAACGTTGGGAGAGACCCAGTACTTC | CASSLRLTLGETQYF
TRBJ2-7 | TRBV18 | - | TRBD2 | TGTGCCAGCTCATCCGGGGGGAGCGGTGACTACGAGCAGTACTTC | CASSSGGSGDYEQYF